The source of this T cell receptor beta chain is a study of radiation and T cells in renal cell carcinoma. Regarding treatment: treatment-naive control, cytoreductive nephrectomy. This renal cell carcinoma was of the clear cell type. The repertoire was sequenced with immunoSEQ multiplex PCR; TCRdb's copy has only in-frame clones and lacks some. In the table there are some 10,000 clones, more than 55% of which are singletons. Germline loops: CDR1 SGHRS, CDR2 YFSETQ. The trim removed 2 bases at V and 5 bases at J, leaving 4 bases unmatched. The CDR3 sequence is 15 residues long. This material consisted of tumor tissue, taken from a patient whose treatment was nephrectomy without radiotherapy. V is TRBV5-1 and J is TRBJ2-7, with 13 bases lining up with TRBD2. This receptor was taken from a man between 35 and 55 years old with renal cell carcinoma. CDR3 protein: CASSLGLAGVDEQYF. CDR3 DNA: TGCGCCAGCAGCTTAGGACTAGCGGGAGTCGACGAGCAGTACTTC.